These 29 T cell receptor beta chains were all obtained from the same sample, sequenced in a study of blood T cell repertoires in COVID-19. TCRdb keeps only in-frame clones here, not all; method: immunoSEQ multiplex PCR. Seen here are about 53,000 clones, 70% to 85% observed once, and the top ten hold 13% to 15%. The material sequenced was peripheral blood. The receptor source for this set is a human donor in a cohort sampled during active COVID-19.

The table lists this clone with a count of one. The V and J genes are TRBV9 and TRBJ2-1, with a tentative D call TRBD2 (5 bases). V shed 0 bases and J shed 7 bases, with 11 bases lying between them. Per germline, CDR1 SGDLS and CDR2 YYNGEE. This CDR3 is 14 amino acids long. CDR3 coding DNA: TGTGCCAGCAGCGTAGAGGGAGTCTTGAATGAGCAGTTCTTC. This gives the protein CASSVEGVLNEQFF.

The V and J genes are TRBV9 and TRBJ1-2; tentatively, D is TRBD1 (6 bases). The germline gives CDR1 SGDLS, CDR2 YYNGEE. V lost 3 bases, J lost 6 bases, and 21 bases lay in between. The CDR3 spans 16 residues. This chain's CDR3 is CASSAAHRVFLDGYTF. The DNA of the CDR3 is TGTGCCAGCAGCGCCGCTCACAGGGTGTTTCTGGATGGCTACACCTTC.

This chain joins TRBV7-9 and TRBJ2-7, with 10 nucleotides matching TRBD2. CDR1 is SEHNR, CDR2 FQNEAQ, per germline (reference sequence). V gave up 2 bases and J gave up 6 bases; unmatched junction bases: 4. The CDR3 length is 14 residues. The CDR3 DNA sequence: TGTGCCAGCAGCTTAAAAGCGGGAGGGCTCGAGCAGTACTTC. Protein: CASSLKAGGLEQYF.

This chain joins TRBV6-5 and TRBJ2-7; maybe TRBD1 (6 bases). The CDR3 is made up of 16 amino acids. The germline V gene has CDR1 MNHEY and CDR2 SVGAGI. V lost 4 bases and J lost 12, with 28 bases in between. This chain's CDR3 is CASSSLAGTTPTSVYF. CDR3 sequence (DNA): TGTGCCAGCAGTTCCCTAGCCGGGACAACTCCTACGAGTGTGTACTTC.

J is TRBJ1-1 and V is TRBV11-3; the D gene is possibly TRBD1 (5 bases). The CDR3 extends over 13 amino acids. V was cut by 5 bases and J by 7 bases, with 14 bases left in between. Germline V gene lookup returns CDR1 SGHNT and CDR2 YENEEA. DNA of the CDR3: TGTGCCAGCAGCCAAAACCCCCAGGGTGAAGCTTTCTTT. Its translation is CASSQNPQGEAFF.

This chain links TRBV19 with TRBJ1-1; 7 bases match TRBD1. Germline lookup yields CDR1 LNHDA and CDR2 SQIVND (reference sequence). Trimming removed 5 bases from V and 5 bases from J; junction bases left unmatched: 2. There are 12 residues in the CDR3. The CDR3 DNA follows: TGTGCCAGTAGTGCAGGGGGGACTGAAGCTTTCTTT. It codes for CASSAGGTEAFF.

The V and J genes are TRBV7-2 and TRBJ2-2; possibly TRBD2 for D (5 bases). The CDR3 is made up of 15 amino acids. Germline lookup yields CDR1 SGHTA and CDR2 FQGNSA. Trimming removed 5 bases at V and 1 base at J, with 11 bases between. In nucleotides, the CDR3 is TGTGCCAGCAGCCCCAACCGGGGGAACACCGGGGAGCTGTTTTTT. Protein product: CASSPNRGNTGELFF.

The chain couples TRBV21-1 to TRBJ2-3; TRBD2 is the table's D call and was not checked against the DNA. TRBV21-1 is marked as a pseudogene. This CDR3 spans 12 amino acids. The CDR3 is CAGLPQADTQYF. CDR3 nucleotides: TGTGCCGGACTCCCTCAGGCAGATACGCAGTATTTT.

This sequence joins TRBV20-1 and TRBJ2-7; TRBD1 is a possible D gene (5 bases). The CDR3 is 11 residues long. V gave up 6 bases and J gave up 0 bases, with 6 bases separating them. Germline V gene sequence: CDR1 DFQATT, CDR2 SNEGSKA (reference sequence). CDR3 in DNA: TGCAGTGCGACAGTCTCCTACGAGCAGTACTTC. This codes for CSATVSYEQYF.

A word on this clone: The junction and the germline gene differ at one end; a read error may be behind it. The chain has TRBV9 and TRBJ2-3; D is undetermined. The length of the CDR3 is 15 residues. The germline V gene has CDR1 SGDLS and CDR2 YYNGEE. Here the CDR3 DNA reads TGTGCCAGCAGCCCCGATGGGCACAGCATAGATACGCAGTATTTT. Amino acids: CASSPDGHSIDTQYF. The variable domain in full, completed from reference TRBV9 and TRBJ2-3, reads DSGVTQTPKHLITATGQRVTLRCSPRSGDLSVYWYQQSLDQGLQFLIQYYNGEERAKGNILERFSAQQFPDLHSELNLSSLELGDSALYFCASSPDGHSIDTQYFGPGTRLTVL.

The V gene is TRBV4-1, the J gene TRBJ2-3; 12 bases match TRBD2. In germline, CDR1 is MGHRA, CDR2 YSYEKL. The CDR3 has 17 residues. The V segment lost 0 bases and the J segment 2 bases; nucleotides outside the gene matches: 3. CDR3 protein: CASSQDRTSGITDTQYF. CDR3 coding DNA: TGCGCCAGCAGCCAAGATCGGACTAGCGGGATCACAGATACGCAGTATTTT.

This clone was counted between two and nine times. The genes are TRBV9 and TRBJ2-3; 9 nucleotides line up with TRBD2. CDR3 size: 17 residues. With V trimmed by 2 bases and J by 0 bases, 7 bases remained unmatched. Looked up from germline, CDR1 is SGDLS and CDR2 is YYNGEE. CDR3 DNA: TGTGCCAGCAGCGTCTGGGCGGGGGGGGACAGCACAGATACGCAGTATTTT. It specifies CASSVWAGGDSTDTQYF.

This clone was found once. CDR3 sequence: CASSHDRAANIQYF. The CDR3 DNA sequence: TGTGCCAGCAGCCACGACAGGGCTGCAAACATTCAGTACTTC. V gene TRBV7-9 combines with J gene TRBJ2-4; 7 nucleotides match TRBD1. Looked up from germline, CDR1 is SEHNR and CDR2 is FQNEAQ (reference sequence). V shed 5 bases, J shed 6 bases, and the junction held 7 bases outside the gene matches. CDR3 length equals 14 residues.

This chain uses TRBV20-1 with TRBJ2-7, with 8 bases fitting TRBD2. Germline V CDR1 and CDR2: DFQATT, SNEGSKA (reference sequence). This CDR3 has 11 amino acids. The CDR3 DNA reads TGCAGCACCCGGGGGGGGACCGAGCAGTACTTC. Its protein product is CSTRGGTEQYF.

The chain uses TRBV7-2 and TRBJ1-2; D ambiguous. The CDR3 extends over 15 amino acids. The ends were cut back, 1 base at V and 3 bases at J, with 12 bases in the middle. Germline V gene sequence: CDR1 SGHTA, CDR2 FQGNSA. The CDR3 region is CASSLGSTPYYGYTF. The CDR3 DNA sequence: TGTGCCAGCAGCTTAGGGAGCACACCATACTATGGCTACACCTTC.

This chain connects TRBV7-9 to TRBJ2-2; 7 bases are shared with TRBD1. V shed 1 base, J shed 7 bases, and the junction held 6 bases outside the gene matches. The CDR3 runs to 15 residues. The V gene's germline CDR1 is SEHNR and CDR2 FQNEAQ (reference sequence). The CDR3 loop reads CASSLGRQGHGELFF. The CDR3 DNA follows: TGTGCCAGCAGCTTAGGGCGACAGGGCCACGGGGAGCTGTTTTTT.

V and J are TRBV11-2 and TRBJ2-2, with 14 nucleotides matching TRBD2. This CDR3 has 16 residues. Germline values: CDR1 SGHAT, CDR2 FQNNGV. V trimming: 5 bases; J trimming: 6 bases; junction bases outside the gene matches: 5. The CDR3 DNA reads as TGTGCCAGCAGCGGGACTAGCGGGAGTCTGGCCGGGGAGCTGTTTTTT. Amino acids: CASSGTSGSLAGELFF.

J is TRBJ1-5 and V is TRBV6-5; 7 bases are shared with TRBD1. CDR1 and CDR2 from the germline V gene are MNHEY and SVGAGI. CDR3 size: 13 residues. Unmatched junction bases numbered 4, after V lost 6 bases and J lost 5 bases. CDR3 amino acids: CASSRDSDQPQHF. The CDR3 bases are TGTGCCAGCAGCCGGGACAGCGATCAGCCCCAGCATTTT.

The rearrangement uses TRBV5-5 and TRBJ1-3; possible D gene TRBD1, 6 bases. The V gene lost 4 bases and the J gene lost 1 base, with 15 bases spanning the gap. Per germline, CDR1 SGHKS and CDR2 YYEKEE (reference sequence). The CDR3 totals 16 residues. DNA for the CDR3: TGTGCCAGCAGCCCCCCGGGGGGGCGATCTGGAAACACCATATATTTT. Translating gives CASSPPGGRSGNTIYF.

The chain carries TRBV11-2 and TRBJ2-7; 10 positions agree with TRBD1. Germline V lookup: CDR1 SGHAT, CDR2 FQNNGV. The junction had 3 bases not matched to a gene; V was cut back by 5 bases and J by 2 bases. The CDR3 extends over 14 amino acids. The CDR3 DNA reads as TGTGCCAGCAGCAGCGACAGGGGGCCCTACGAGCAGTACTTC. It translates to CASSSDRGPYEQYF.

The chain uses TRBV6-5 and TRBJ2-7; 9 nucleotides line up with TRBD1. This CDR3 contains 14 residues. The germline gives CDR1 MNHEY, CDR2 SVGAGI. Trimming at V came to 6 bases and at J to 2 bases, leaving 5 bases not matched to a gene. For the CDR3, the DNA is TGTGCCAGCAGGACTTACAGGGGGCCCTACGAGCAGTACTTC. As protein: CASRTYRGPYEQYF.

CDR3: CASSERSRGMNTEAFF. The CDR3 coding sequence is TGTGCCAGCAGTGAACGGTCGCGAGGGATGAACACTGAAGCTTTCTTT. The chain uses TRBV6-1 and TRBJ1-1; no reliable D call. From germline, CDR1 is MNHNS and CDR2 SASEGT. Trimming removed 2 bases from V and 0 bases from J, with 13 bases in between. This CDR3 is built from 16 residues.

The chain links TRBV2 to TRBJ2-2, with 9 nucleotides matching TRBD1. Trimming removed 5 bases from V and 7 bases from J; junction bases left unmatched: 14. Germline lookup yields CDR1 SNHLY and CDR2 FYNNEI. The CDR3 runs to 17 residues. CDR3 amino acids: CASSSTGTGFGGGELFF. The CDR3 DNA is TGTGCCAGCAGTAGTACCGGGACAGGGTTTGGTGGCGGGGAGCTGTTTTTT.

V usage is TRBV6-4 and J usage is TRBJ2-2; 9 nucleotides match TRBD2. This CDR3 spans 14 amino acids. Germline V CDR1 and CDR2: MRHNA, SNTAGT. With 8 bases clipped from V and 4 bases from J, the junction kept 5 bases outside the gene matches. The chain's CDR3 is CASSPLAGTGELFF. CDR3 coding DNA: TGTGCCAGCTCCCCACTAGCGGGCACCGGGGAGCTGTTTTTT.

The chain employs TRBV4-3 and TRBJ1-2; no definite D call. V gave up 2 bases and J gave up 8 bases, with 15 bases separating them. CDR3 size: 14 residues. Germline values: CDR1 LGHNA, CDR2 YSLEER. This chain's CDR3 is CASSQLDGDGGYTF. The CDR3 nucleotides are TGCGCCAGCAGCCAATTAGACGGAGACGGCGGCTACACCTTC.

This chain uses TRBV19 with TRBJ1-2; 9 bases are a match to TRBD1. The CDR3 loop spans 13 amino acids. V shed 7 bases, J shed 7 bases, and the junction held 7 bases outside the gene matches. Germline values: CDR1 LNHDA, CDR2 SQIVND (reference sequence). CDR3 nucleotides: TGTGCCAGTAACCAGGGACAGGGCTTTGGCTACACCTTC. It codes for CASNQGQGFGYTF.

This CDR3 is CASGLSLAGGIYNEQFF. In DNA, the CDR3 is TGTGCTAGTGGTTTGAGCCTAGCGGGGGGGATATACAATGAGCAGTTCTTC. The rearrangement joins TRBV12-5 to TRBJ2-1; 12 bases map to TRBD2. Germline assignment: CDR1 LGHNT and CDR2 FRNRAP. The CDR3 totals 17 residues. J lost 4 bases, V lost 2 bases, and 6 bases had no gene match.

The chain employs TRBV6-5 and TRBJ2-3, with D possibly matching TRBD2 (5 bases). This CDR3 spans 13 amino acids. Germline CDR1 and CDR2: MNHEY and SVGAGI. Deletions cut 6 bases from V and 4 bases from J, with 11 bases between. The CDR3 is CASRVYSADTQYF. The CDR3 DNA follows: TGTGCCAGCAGGGTGTATAGCGCAGATACGCAGTATTTT.

This clone was seen many times. The chain has TRBV6-2 or TRBV6-3 and TRBJ2-1, with 12 bases matching TRBD2. Unmatched junction bases numbered 8, after V lost 6 bases and J lost 8 bases. CDR3 length: 15 residues. The germline V gene encodes CDR1 MNHEY and CDR2 SVGEGT. CDR3 region: CASSQGLAGFYEQFF. Written as DNA, the CDR3 is TGTGCCAGCAGCCAAGGACTAGCGGGGTTTTATGAGCAGTTCTTC.